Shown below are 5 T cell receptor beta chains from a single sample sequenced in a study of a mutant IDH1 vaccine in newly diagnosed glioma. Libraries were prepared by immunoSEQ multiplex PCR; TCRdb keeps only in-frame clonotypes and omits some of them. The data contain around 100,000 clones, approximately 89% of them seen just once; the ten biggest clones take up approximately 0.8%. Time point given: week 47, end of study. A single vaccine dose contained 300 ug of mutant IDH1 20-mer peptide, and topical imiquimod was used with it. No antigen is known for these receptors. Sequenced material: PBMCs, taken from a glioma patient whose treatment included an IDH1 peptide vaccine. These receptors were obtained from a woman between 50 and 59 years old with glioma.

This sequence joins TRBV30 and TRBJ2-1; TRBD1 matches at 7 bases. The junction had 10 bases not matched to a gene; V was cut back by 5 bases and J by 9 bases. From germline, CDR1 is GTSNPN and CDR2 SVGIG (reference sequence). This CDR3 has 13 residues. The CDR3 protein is CAWSPRQGIEQFF. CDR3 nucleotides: TGTGCCTGGTCTCCCCGACAGGGCATTGAGCAGTTCTTC.

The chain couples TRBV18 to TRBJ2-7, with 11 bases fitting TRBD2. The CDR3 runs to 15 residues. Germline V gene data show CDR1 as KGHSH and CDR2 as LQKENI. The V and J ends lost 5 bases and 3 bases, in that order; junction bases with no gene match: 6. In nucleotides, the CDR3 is TGTGCCAGCTCAGCCCTTAGCGGGAGGGTCTACGAGCAGTACTTC. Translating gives CASSALSGRVYEQYF. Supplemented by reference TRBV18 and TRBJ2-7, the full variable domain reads NAGVMQNPRHLVRRRGQEARLRCSPMKGHSHVYWYRQLPEEGLKFMVYLQKENIIDESGMPKERFSAEFPKEGPSILRIQQVVRGDSAAYFCASSALSGRVYEQYFGPGTRLTVT.

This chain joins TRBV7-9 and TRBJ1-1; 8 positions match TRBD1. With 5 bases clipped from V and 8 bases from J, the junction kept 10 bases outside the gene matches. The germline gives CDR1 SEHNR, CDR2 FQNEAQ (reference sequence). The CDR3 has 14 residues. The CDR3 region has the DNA TGTGCCAGCAGCCCGGATTGGGGGACAGGAGAAGCTTTCTTT. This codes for CASSPDWGTGEAFF. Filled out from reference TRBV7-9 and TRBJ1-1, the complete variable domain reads DTGVSQNPRHKITKRGQNVTFRCDPISEHNRLYWYRQTLGQGPEFLTYFQNEAQLEKSRLLSDRFSAERPKGSFSTLEIQRTEQGDSAMYLCASSPDWGTGEAFFGQGTRLTVV.

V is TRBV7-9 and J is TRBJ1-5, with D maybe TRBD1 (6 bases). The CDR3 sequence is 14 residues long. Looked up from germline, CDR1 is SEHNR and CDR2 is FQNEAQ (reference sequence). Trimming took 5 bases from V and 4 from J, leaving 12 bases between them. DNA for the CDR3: TGTGCCAGCAGCCAAACAGGGACTAATCAGCCCCAGCATTTT. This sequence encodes CASSQTGTNQPQHF.

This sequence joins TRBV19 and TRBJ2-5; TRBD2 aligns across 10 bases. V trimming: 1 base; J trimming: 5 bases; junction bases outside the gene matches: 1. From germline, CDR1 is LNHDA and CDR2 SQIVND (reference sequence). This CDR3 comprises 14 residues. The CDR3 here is CASSIGSGRETQYF. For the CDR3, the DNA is TGTGCCAGTAGTATAGGTAGCGGGAGGGAGACCCAGTACTTC.